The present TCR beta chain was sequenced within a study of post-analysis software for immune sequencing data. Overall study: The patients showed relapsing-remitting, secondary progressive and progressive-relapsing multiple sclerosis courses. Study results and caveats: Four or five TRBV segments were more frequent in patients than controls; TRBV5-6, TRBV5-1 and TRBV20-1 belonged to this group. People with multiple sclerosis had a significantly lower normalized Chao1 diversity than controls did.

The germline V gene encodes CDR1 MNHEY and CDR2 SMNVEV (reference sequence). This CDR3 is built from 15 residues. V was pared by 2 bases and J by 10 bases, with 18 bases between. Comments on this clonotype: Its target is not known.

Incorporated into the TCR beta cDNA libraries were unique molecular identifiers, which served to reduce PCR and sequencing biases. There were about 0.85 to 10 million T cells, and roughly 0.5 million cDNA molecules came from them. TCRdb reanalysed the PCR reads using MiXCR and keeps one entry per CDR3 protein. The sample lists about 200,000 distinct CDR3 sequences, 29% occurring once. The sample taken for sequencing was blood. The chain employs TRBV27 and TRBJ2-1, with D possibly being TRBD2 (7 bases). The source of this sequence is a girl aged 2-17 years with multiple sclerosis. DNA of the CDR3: TGTGCCAGCAGTTTAGAGGGGGGGGCAGGATACGAGCAGTTCTTC. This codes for CASSLEGGAGYEQFF.